The 22 T cell receptor beta chains reported below all come from one sample, sequenced in a study of T-cell memory formation after mild COVID-19. Each CDR3 protein gets one entry after TCRdb re-called the 5' RACE reads with MiXCR. The sample lists over 450,000 distinct CDR3 sequences, 20% occurring once. The source material was PBMCs or a T cell subset sorted from them (not recorded which). The receptors stem from an adult woman who had mild COVID-19 (a few samples of this study predate the infection). Cell type and time point are not known.

V is TRBV7-9 and J is TRBJ2-5; 8 nucleotides agree with TRBD1. The CDR3 has 14 amino acids. CDR1 SEHNR and CDR2 FQNEAQ come from the germline V gene (reference sequence). The V and J ends lost 4 bases and 4 bases, in that order; junction bases with no gene match: 5. The CDR3 reads CASSWTGMRETQYF. In DNA form, the CDR3 reads TGTGCCAGCAGCTGGACAGGGATGCGAGAGACCCAGTACTTC. The full variable domain, completed using reference TRBV7-9 and TRBJ2-5, is DTGVSQNPRHKITKRGQNVTFRCDPISEHNRLYWYRQTLGQGPEFLTYFQNEAQLEKSRLLSDRFSAERPKGSFSTLEIQRTEQGDSAMYLCASSWTGMRETQYFGPGTRLLVL.

CDR3: CASSLAASGINEQFF. The CDR3 coding sequence is TGTGCCAGCAGTTTAGCGGCTAGCGGGATCAATGAGCAGTTCTTC. This chain links TRBV12-3 or TRBV12-4 with TRBJ2-1, with 9 bases aligning to TRBD2. CDR3 length: 15 residues. V gave up 0 bases and J gave up 6 bases; unmatched junction bases: 3.

The chain is built from TRBV6-5 and TRBJ1-2; D may be TRBD1 (5 bases). Germline V gene data show CDR1 as MNHEY and CDR2 as SVGAGI. Deletions cut 5 bases from V and 0 bases from J, with 19 bases between. This CDR3 is 17 amino acids long. The CDR3 spells CASSTTRGGKPNYGYTF. For the CDR3, the DNA is TGTGCCAGCAGTACAACACGGGGGGGGAAACCTAACTATGGCTACACCTTC.

This clonotype was counted between two and nine times. The chain has TRBV3-1 and TRBJ2-3; D not resolved. The CDR3 runs 15 residues. Trimming shortened V by 0 bases and J by 2 bases, and 9 bases separated the two germline ends. The germline gives CDR1 LGHDT, CDR2 YNNKEL (reference sequence). The CDR3 nucleotides are TGTGCCAGCAGCCAAGATTTTGCTTTCACAGATACGCAGTATTTT. Its translation: CASSQDFAFTDTQYF.

The genes are TRBV6-6 and TRBJ1-2; 9 bases line up with TRBD1. Germline V gene data show CDR1 as MNHNY and CDR2 as SVGAGI (reference sequence). This CDR3 has 13 amino acids. The J segment lost 8 bases and the V segment lost 7 bases, leaving 8 bases of the junction unmatched. The CDR3 DNA is TGTGCCAGCAAACCGGGACAGGGTTACGGCTACACCTTC. Translating gives CASKPGQGYGYTF.

This chain joins TRBV7-9 and TRBJ2-4; 9 bases are a match to TRBD1. CDR3 length: 20 amino acids. The germline CDR1 and CDR2 sequences are SEHNR and FQNEAQ (reference sequence). V shed 2 bases, J shed 4 bases, and the junction held 18 bases outside the gene matches. CDR3 coding DNA: TGTGCCAGCAGCTTATATACCTCCGGGACAGGGACGACGGCGAAAAACATTCAGTACTTC. Translation: CASSLYTSGTGTTAKNIQYF.

The chain is built from TRBV29-1 and TRBJ1-5; a possible D gene is TRBD1 (6 bases). Germline CDR1 is SQVTM and CDR2 is ANQGSEA. The CDR3 loop spans 13 amino acids. Trimming pared 1 base from V and 7 bases from J, leaving 11 bases between. The DNA for the CDR3 is TGCAGCGTTGAAGTAGGAGGGGGGCAGCCCCAGCATTTT. It is translated as CSVEVGGGQPQHF.

This chain joins TRBV3-1 and TRBJ2-7, with 11 bases fitting TRBD2. The CDR3 has 16 residues. Germline CDR1 and CDR2: LGHDT and YNNKEL (reference sequence). Trimming took 0 bases from V and 0 from J; bases not matched to a gene: 1. For the CDR3, the DNA is TGTGCCAGCAGCCAAGATAGCGGGGGGGACTCCTACGAGCAGTACTTC. Amino acids: CASSQDSGGDSYEQYF.

This clonotype was detected only a few times. The chain combines TRBV5-4 with TRBJ2-3; 10 bases align to TRBD2. The CDR3 spans 17 residues. The germline CDR1 and CDR2 sequences are SGHNT and YYREEE (reference sequence). V shed 0 bases and J 3 bases; nucleotides not matched to a gene: 7. This CDR3 reads CASSLAKLAGITDTQYF. CDR3 DNA: TGTGCCAGCAGCTTGGCGAAACTAGCGGGGATTACAGATACGCAGTATTTT.

J is TRBJ2-7 and V is TRBV5-5; possible D gene TRBD1, 6 bases. V was pared by 4 bases and J by 2 bases, with 19 bases between. The CDR3 runs to 16 residues. The germline gives CDR1 SGHKS, CDR2 YYEKEE (reference sequence). In DNA form, the CDR3 reads TGTGCCAGCAGCCCCTCCGGGACACCTACTGCCTACGAGCAGTACTTC. Its translation is CASSPSGTPTAYEQYF.

This clonotype was seen only a few times. The chain combines TRBV20-1 with TRBJ2-1; 7 positions agree with TRBD2. CDR1 is DFQATT and CDR2 is SNEGSKA in the germline V gene (reference sequence). The CDR3 loop spans 16 amino acids. V shed 1 base and J 5 bases; nucleotides not matched to a gene: 11. CDR3 sequence reads: CSARVGEASGHNEQFF. In nucleotides, the CDR3 is TGCAGTGCTAGAGTCGGGGAGGCTAGCGGCCACAATGAGCAGTTCTTC.

This clonotype appeared a few times. This chain links TRBV12-3 or TRBV12-4 with TRBJ2-3; 8 bases map to TRBD2. The ends lost 4 bases at V and 1 base at J; junction bases unmatched: 4. The CDR3 sequence is 15 residues long. The CDR3 bases are TGTGCCAGCAGTTCAGGGACTAGTCGCACAGATACGCAGTATTTT. This translates into CASSSGTSRTDTQYF.

This chain links TRBV7-3 with TRBJ1-1, with a weak D call TRBD1 (6 bases). Germline V gene lookup returns CDR1 SGHTA and CDR2 FQGTGA. V was trimmed by 4 bases and J by 5 bases, leaving 14 bases between them. This CDR3 has 14 residues. The CDR3 nucleotides are TGTGCCAGCAGCTCACAGGGAGAGGAAACTGAAGCTTTCTTT. Translated: CASSSQGEETEAFF. Full variable domain (remainder filled in from reference TRBV7-3 and TRBJ1-1): GAGVSQTPSNKVTEKGKYVELRCDPISGHTALYWYRQSLGQGPEFLIYFQGTGAADDSGLPNDRFFAVRPEGSVSTLKIQRTERGDSAVYLCASSSQGEETEAFFGQGTRLTVV.

J is TRBJ2-1 and V is TRBV10-3; the match to TRBD2 covers 10 bases. Germline V CDR1 and CDR2: ENHRY, SYGVKD. With 2 bases clipped from V and 7 bases from J, the junction kept 8 bases outside the gene matches. The CDR3 runs 16 residues. This CDR3 is CAISEAAGGPRNEQFF. The CDR3 DNA follows: TGTGCCATCAGTGAGGCAGCGGGAGGGCCGAGGAATGAGCAGTTCTTC.

In its sample, this clonotype was seen a few times. The CDR3 DNA follows: TGCGCCAGCAGCATAAACCCGGGACAGAAGAACACTGAAGCTTTCTTT. It codes for CASSINPGQKNTEAFF. This chain connects TRBV5-1 to TRBJ1-1; the match to TRBD1 covers 7 bases. V was clipped by 4 bases and J by 1 base; unmatched bases: 10. CDR1 is SGHRS, CDR2 YFSETQ, per germline. The length of the CDR3 is 16 residues.

This chain uses TRBV7-9 with TRBJ2-7; D possibly matches TRBD1 or TRBD2 (5 bases each). V was trimmed by 8 bases and J by 2 bases, leaving 13 bases between them. The germline V gene has CDR1 SEHNR and CDR2 FQNEAQ (reference sequence). The CDR3 is 13 residues long. The CDR3 nucleotides are TGTGCCAGCTCCGGGACGGATCCCTACGAGCAGTACTTC. The encoded protein is CASSGTDPYEQYF. Full variable domain (missing parts from reference TRBV7-9 and TRBJ2-7): DTGVSQNPRHKITKRGQNVTFRCDPISEHNRLYWYRQTLGQGPEFLTYFQNEAQLEKSRLLSDRFSAERPKGSFSTLEIQRTEQGDSAMYLCASSGTDPYEQYFGPGTRLTVT.

For this clonotype: A read error may account for a junction end that differs from germline. The chain combines TRBV5-1 with TRBJ1-1, with D possibly being TRBD1 (5 bases). Germline CDR1 SGHRS, CDR2 YFSETQ. The CDR3 consists of 15 residues. CDR3 region: CASSPTPDRNTEAFF. The CDR3 DNA reads TGCGCTAGCAGCCCCACTCCTGACAGGAACACTGAAGCTTTCTTT. The complete variable domain, with remaining parts taken from reference TRBV5-1 and TRBJ1-1, reads KAGVTQTPRYLIKTRGQQVTLSCSPISGHRSVSWYQQTPGQGLQFLFEYFSETQRNKGNFPGRFSGRQFSNSRSEMNVSTLELGDSALYLCASSPTPDRNTEAFFGQGTRLTVV.

V gene TRBV29-1 combines with J gene TRBJ1-1; D call uncertain. Germline CDR1 reads SQVTM; CDR2 reads ANQGSEA. The ends were cut back, 8 bases at V and 5 bases at J, with 6 bases in the middle. The CDR3 extends over 9 amino acids. The DNA of the CDR3 is TGCAGCATTGGGACTGAAGCTTTCTTT. Translating it yields CSIGTEAFF.

The chain uses TRBV19 and TRBJ2-4; a possible D gene is TRBD1 (6 bases). The CDR3 length is 16 residues. V lost 5 bases, J lost 3 bases, and 17 bases lay in between. CDR1 and CDR2 from the germline V gene are LNHDA and SQIVND (reference sequence). CDR3 DNA sequence: TGTGCCAGTAGTTACCAGAGACAGGCAAACAAAAACATTCAGTACTTC. As protein: CASSYQRQANKNIQYF.

The chain has TRBV9 and TRBJ1-6; 9 bases align to TRBD1. CDR1 is SGDLS and CDR2 is YYNGEE in the germline V gene. V dropped 4 bases and J dropped 5; count of bases not matched to a gene: 7. CDR3 length: 16 amino acids. The CDR3 nucleotides are TGTGCCAGCAGCCCGAGGACAGGGGCTAATAATTCACCCCTCCACTTT. Residues: CASSPRTGANNSPLHF.

The gene calls are TRBV6-6 and TRBJ2-7; 11 bases align to TRBD1. V gave up 7 bases and J gave up 2 bases; unmatched junction bases: 7. The CDR3 is 15 amino acids. Germline V lookup: CDR1 MNHNY, CDR2 SVGAGI (reference sequence). In nucleotides, the CDR3 is TGTGCCAGCACCAATCGGGACAGGGGGACCTACGAGCAGTACTTC. It yields the protein CASTNRDRGTYEQYF.

This clonotype was found a few times. The J gene is TRBJ1-1, the V gene TRBV5-1; D gene ambiguous. In germline, CDR1 is SGHRS, CDR2 YFSETQ. The CDR3 totals 13 residues. V lost 0 bases and J 4 bases, leaving 7 bases between the germline ends. CDR3 protein: CASSLDSITEAFF. The CDR3 DNA reads as TGCGCCAGCAGCTTGGACTCGATCACTGAAGCTTTCTTT.